The rows below give T cell receptor beta chains drawn from one sample of a study of blood T cell repertoires in COVID-19. The method was immunoSEQ multiplex PCR; TCRdb's version includes in-frame clones alone and lacks a portion of them. The sample records some 300,000 clones, around 89% being singletons. The sequencing sample was made of PBMCs or T cells enriched from blood (not recorded which). The source of these receptors is a woman aged 60 to 75 in a cohort exposed to, infected with or recovered from COVID-19 (not recorded which). Both conserved end residues are part of each CDR3. The D gene is left open where the match is weak. Clone size, where shown, is once, few, many, or a class for clones that have expanded.

clone size: NA
D gene: TRBD1
J gene: TRBJ1-6
V gene: TRBV28
CDR3 protein: CASKGGSGSRPLHF
CDR3 DNA: TGTGCCAGCAAAGGGGGCTCGGGCAGTAGACCCCTCCACTTT

clone size: NA
D gene: NA
J gene: TRBJ2-1
V gene: TRBV18
CDR3 protein: CASSPPRQGRVNEQFF
CDR3 DNA: TGTGCCAGCTCACCGCCGAGACAGGGGAGGGTCAATGAGCAGTTCTTC

clone size: NA
D gene: NA
J gene: TRBJ1-5
V gene: TRBV28
CDR3 protein: CASSWGGSQPQHF
CDR3 DNA: TGTGCCAGCAGTTGGGGGGGGAGTCAGCCCCAGCATTTT

clone size: NA
D gene: NA
J gene: TRBJ1-6
V gene: TRBV2
CDR3 protein: CASTLEGEYNSPLHF
CDR3 DNA: TGTGCCAGCACCCTGGAGGGAGAGTATAATTCACCCCTCCACTTT

clone size: once
D gene: TRBD1
J gene: TRBJ2-7
V gene: TRBV30
CDR3 protein: CAWNGRDRGLRRVYEQYF
CDR3 DNA: TGTGCCTGGAATGGACGGGACAGGGGATTAAGGAGGGTCTACGAGCAGTACTTC

clone size: NA
D gene: TRBD2
J gene: TRBJ2-1
V gene: TRBV5-1
CDR3 protein: CASSLASGSLDNEQFF
CDR3 DNA: TGCGCCAGCAGCTTGGCCAGCGGGAGTCTGGACAATGAGCAGTTCTTC

clone size: NA
D gene: TRBD1
J gene: TRBJ1-1
V gene: TRBV19
CDR3 protein: CASHRGRGVEDTEAFF
CDR3 DNA: TGTGCCAGTCACAGGGGGCGGGGGGTCGAGGACACTGAAGCTTTCTTT

clone size: NA
D gene: TRBD2
J gene: TRBJ2-3
V gene: TRBV19
CDR3 protein: CASSTRTSGSLDTQYF
CDR3 DNA: TGTGCCAGTAGTACGAGGACTAGCGGGAGTTTAGATACGCAGTATTTT

clone size: NA
D gene: NA
J gene: TRBJ1-5
V gene: TRBV7-9
CDR3 protein: CASSLTTGQPQHF
CDR3 DNA: TGTGCCAGCAGCTTAACGACCGGGCAGCCCCAGCATTTT

clone size: NA
D gene: TRBD2
J gene: TRBJ2-1
V gene: TRBV3-1/TRBV3-2
CDR3 protein: CASSQGGLAGVIYEQFF
CDR3 DNA: TGTGCCAGCAGCCAAGGCGGACTAGCGGGAGTGATCTATGAGCAGTTCTTC

clone size: NA
D gene: TRBD1
J gene: TRBJ1-5
V gene: TRBV7-9
CDR3 protein: CASSRQGPSPYSNQPQHF
CDR3 DNA: TGTGCCAGCAGCCGACAGGGGCCATCTCCCTATAGCAATCAGCCCCAGCATTTT

clone size: NA
D gene: NA
J gene: TRBJ1-4
V gene: TRBV4-2
CDR3 protein: CASSQELARTNEKLFF
CDR3 DNA: TGTGCCAGCAGCCAAGAGTTGGCCAGAACTAATGAAAAACTGTTTTTT

clone size: NA
D gene: NA
J gene: TRBJ1-5
V gene: TRBV27
CDR3 protein: CASRSGGNQPQHF
CDR3 DNA: TGTGCCAGCAGATCAGGGGGCAATCAGCCCCAGCATTTT

clone size: NA
D gene: TRBD1
J gene: TRBJ1-3
V gene: TRBV28
CDR3 protein: CASSPTRRTGGNTIYF
CDR3 DNA: TGTGCCAGCAGCCCCACGAGACGGACAGGTGGAAACACCATATATTTT

clone size: NA
D gene: NA
J gene: TRBJ1-2
V gene: TRBV5-1
CDR3 protein: CASSLHLTGNGYTF
CDR3 DNA: TGCGCCAGCAGCCTCCACCTTACAGGGAACGGCTACACCTTC

clone size: once
D gene: NA
J gene: TRBJ2-2
V gene: TRBV13
CDR3 protein: CASTSVGVRRGRTNTGELFF
CDR3 DNA: TGTGCCAGCACCTCAGTAGGGGTCCGGAGGGGCAGAACGAACACCGGGGAGCTGTTTTTT

clone size: NA
D gene: TRBD1
J gene: TRBJ1-3
V gene: TRBV11-2
CDR3 protein: CASSDRGPGNTIYF
CDR3 DNA: TGTGCCAGCAGCGACAGGGGTCCAGGAAACACCATATATTTT

clone size: once
D gene: NA
J gene: TRBJ2-7
V gene: TRBV5-6
CDR3 protein: CASSLTNSYEQYF
CDR3 DNA: TGTGCCAGCAGCTTGACTAACTCCTACGAGCAGTACTTC

clone size: NA
D gene: NA
J gene: TRBJ1-1
V gene: TRBV30
CDR3 protein: CAWRGEGLVGTEAFF
CDR3 DNA: TGTGCCTGGAGGGGGGAGGGCTTGGTGGGCACTGAAGCTTTCTTT

clone size: NA
D gene: NA
J gene: TRBJ1-1
V gene: TRBV6-5
CDR3 protein: CASTPRGGADTEAFF
CDR3 DNA: TGTGCCAGCACCCCTCGCGGGGGTGCGGACACTGAAGCTTTCTTT

clone size: NA
D gene: NA
J gene: TRBJ2-7
V gene: TRBV9
CDR3 protein: CASSVASAEFNKQYF
CDR3 DNA: TGTGCCAGCAGCGTAGCATCGGCGGAGTTTAACAAGCAGTACTTC

clone size: NA
D gene: TRBD2
J gene: TRBJ2-1
V gene: TRBV2
CDR3 protein: CASVARTSSDEQFF
CDR3 DNA: TGTGCCAGCGTGGCTCGGACTAGCAGCGATGAGCAGTTCTTC

clone size: many
D gene: NA
J gene: TRBJ2-1
V gene: TRBV19
CDR3 protein: CASSTGNVRNEQFF
CDR3 DNA: TGTGCCAGTAGCACAGGGAACGTCCGGAATGAGCAGTTCTTC

clone size: NA
D gene: NA
J gene: TRBJ1-5
V gene: TRBV4-3
CDR3 protein: CASSQDEQGYQPQHF
CDR3 DNA: TGCGCCAGCAGCCAAGACGAACAGGGATACCAGCCCCAGCATTTT

clone size: once
D gene: NA
J gene: TRBJ2-5
V gene: TRBV2
CDR3 protein: CASSESERVGVQETQYF
CDR3 DNA: TGTGCCAGCAGTGAGTCGGAGCGGGTGGGGGTCCAAGAGACCCAGTACTTC

clone size: NA
D gene: TRBD2
J gene: TRBJ2-2
V gene: TRBV6-5
CDR3 protein: CASSVKRGPGELFF
CDR3 DNA: TGTGCCAGCAGCGTAAAGCGGGGGCCCGGGGAGCTGTTTTTT

clone size: NA
D gene: NA
J gene: TRBJ2-1
V gene: TRBV14
CDR3 protein: CASSQGQSSYNEQFF
CDR3 DNA: TGTGCCAGCAGCCAAGGACAGAGCTCCTACAATGAGCAGTTCTTC

clone size: NA
D gene: NA
J gene: TRBJ2-1
V gene: TRBV7-9
CDR3 protein: CASSSDLPTDPSSYNEQFF
CDR3 DNA: TGTGCCAGCAGCTCCGACCTCCCTACAGACCCGAGCTCCTACAATGAGCAGTTCTTC

clone size: NA
D gene: TRBD1
J gene: TRBJ2-7
V gene: TRBV19
CDR3 protein: CASSIIGTGKSEQYF
CDR3 DNA: TGTGCCAGTAGTATAATAGGGACAGGGAAGAGCGAGCAGTACTTC

clone size: NA
D gene: TRBD1
J gene: TRBJ2-1
V gene: TRBV29-1
CDR3 protein: CSVPPPDRAVGTEQFF
CDR3 DNA: TGCAGCGTTCCCCCTCCAGACAGGGCGGTGGGTACTGAGCAGTTCTTC

clone size: NA
D gene: NA
J gene: TRBJ1-5
V gene: TRBV2
CDR3 protein: CASKAGHGNQPQHF
CDR3 DNA: TGTGCCAGCAAAGCGGGCCATGGCAATCAGCCCCAGCATTTT

clone size: NA
D gene: TRBD1
J gene: TRBJ2-2
V gene: TRBV7-8
CDR3 protein: CASSFSGQGSSGELFF
CDR3 DNA: TGTGCCAGCAGCTTCTCAGGACAGGGGTCCAGCGGGGAGCTGTTTTTT

clone size: NA
D gene: TRBD2
J gene: TRBJ2-1
V gene: TRBV18
CDR3 protein: CASSPGFLAGNNEQFF
CDR3 DNA: TGTGCCAGCTCACCAGGGTTCCTAGCGGGTAACAATGAGCAGTTCTTC

clone size: NA
D gene: TRBD2
J gene: TRBJ2-5
V gene: TRBV3-1/TRBV3-2
CDR3 protein: CASSQGDLAGEVETQYF
CDR3 DNA: TGTGCCAGCAGCCAGGGGGATCTAGCGGGAGAAGTAGAGACCCAGTACTTC

clone size: NA
D gene: NA
J gene: TRBJ1-2
V gene: TRBV3-1/TRBV3-2
CDR3 protein: CASSQDTPGGESYTF
CDR3 DNA: TGTGCCAGCAGCCAAGATACCCCCGGGGGGGAGAGCTACACCTTC

clone size: NA
D gene: NA
J gene: TRBJ1-6
V gene: TRBV28
CDR3 protein: CASSPSGGADNSPLHF
CDR3 DNA: TGTGCCAGCAGTCCCTCGGGGGGGGCAGATAATTCACCCCTCCACTTT

clone size: NA
D gene: NA
J gene: TRBJ2-1
V gene: TRBV12-5
CDR3 protein: CASGFTGGRNEQFF
CDR3 DNA: TGTGCTAGTGGTTTCACTGGCGGAAGGAATGAGCAGTTCTTC

clone size: NA
D gene: NA
J gene: TRBJ1-4
V gene: TRBV18
CDR3 protein: CASSSIQVNYEKLFF
CDR3 DNA: TGTGCCAGCTCATCAATCCAGGTGAACTATGAAAAACTGTTTTTT

clone size: NA
D gene: NA
J gene: TRBJ2-2
V gene: TRBV11-3
CDR3 protein: CASSLGASTGELFF
CDR3 DNA: TGTGCCAGCAGCTTAGGAGCATCCACCGGGGAGCTGTTTTTT

clone size: NA
D gene: TRBD2
J gene: TRBJ2-7
V gene: TRBV5-1
CDR3 protein: CASSSLTSGSSYEQYF
CDR3 DNA: TGCGCCAGCAGCTCCCTCACTAGCGGGAGCTCCTACGAGCAGTACTTC

clone size: NA
D gene: NA
J gene: TRBJ1-4
V gene: TRBV15
CDR3 protein: CATSRDRGVGEKLFF
CDR3 DNA: TGTGCCACCAGCAGAGATCGGGGTGTTGGAGAAAAACTGTTTTTT

clone size: NA
D gene: TRBD2
J gene: TRBJ2-2
V gene: TRBV27
CDR3 protein: CASSLSASGRSTGELFF
CDR3 DNA: TGTGCCAGCAGTTTATCTGCTAGCGGGAGATCGACCGGGGAGCTGTTTTTT

clone size: NA
D gene: NA
J gene: TRBJ2-7
V gene: TRBV25-1
CDR3 protein: CASSPSRDWDYEQYF
CDR3 DNA: TGTGCCAGCAGTCCTTCCCGGGACTGGGACTACGAGCAGTACTTC

clone size: NA
D gene: NA
J gene: TRBJ2-7
V gene: TRBV3-1/TRBV3-2
CDR3 protein: CASSQGEGGEQYF
CDR3 DNA: TGTGCCAGCAGCCAAGGAGAGGGTGGCGAGCAGTACTTC

clone size: NA
D gene: NA
J gene: TRBJ2-2
V gene: TRBV5-1
CDR3 protein: CASSLSPSTGELFF
CDR3 DNA: TGCGCCAGCAGCTTGTCCCCTTCCACCGGGGAGCTGTTTTTT

clone size: NA
D gene: NA
J gene: TRBJ2-5
V gene: TRBV7-3
CDR3 protein: CASSLSPLTAQETQYF
CDR3 DNA: TGTGCCAGCAGCTTATCGCCCCTGACAGCACAAGAGACCCAGTACTTC

clone size: once
D gene: NA
J gene: TRBJ1-1
V gene: TRBV28
CDR3 protein: CASSLGGENTEAFF
CDR3 DNA: TGTGCCAGCAGTCTAGGGGGGGAGAACACTGAAGCTTTCTTT

clone size: once
D gene: NA
J gene: TRBJ1-6
V gene: TRBV30
CDR3 protein: CAWSLRQLTYNSPLHF
CDR3 DNA: TGTGCCTGGAGCCTCCGACAGTTAACTTATAATTCACCCCTCCACTTT

clone size: NA
D gene: TRBD2
J gene: TRBJ2-3
V gene: TRBV29-1
CDR3 protein: CSGTSGTDTQYF
CDR3 DNA: TGCAGCGGTACTAGCGGGACAGATACGCAGTATTTT

clone size: NA
D gene: NA
J gene: TRBJ1-4
V gene: TRBV28
CDR3 protein: CASSFLTGGTEKLFF
CDR3 DNA: TGTGCCAGCAGTTTTTTGACAGGAGGAACTGAAAAACTGTTTTTT

clone size: NA
D gene: TRBD2
J gene: TRBJ2-7
V gene: TRBV28
CDR3 protein: CASSRGLAGPYEQYF
CDR3 DNA: TGTGCCAGCAGCCGAGGACTAGCGGGACCCTACGAGCAGTACTTC

clone size: NA
D gene: NA
J gene: TRBJ2-1
V gene: TRBV21-1
CDR3 protein: CASRMDRASSYNEQFF
CDR3 DNA: TGTGCCAGCAGGATGGACAGGGCGAGCTCCTACAATGAGCAGTTCTTC

clone size: NA
D gene: NA
J gene: TRBJ2-2
V gene: TRBV9
CDR3 protein: CASSTPGREGDTGELFF
CDR3 DNA: TGTGCCAGCAGCACTCCCGGCAGGGAGGGGGACACCGGGGAGCTGTTTTTT

clone size: NA
D gene: NA
J gene: TRBJ2-3
V gene: TRBV2
CDR3 protein: CASAGASGADTQYF
CDR3 DNA: TGTGCCAGCGCGGGCGCCTCCGGGGCAGATACGCAGTATTTT

clone size: NA
D gene: TRBD2
J gene: TRBJ2-5
V gene: TRBV30
CDR3 protein: CAWSAGLAGGETQYF
CDR3 DNA: TGTGCCTGGAGCGCGGGACTAGCGGGGGGAGAGACCCAGTACTTC

clone size: once
D gene: TRBD2
J gene: TRBJ2-7
V gene: TRBV27
CDR3 protein: CASSLFRREELYEQYF
CDR3 DNA: TGTGCCAGCAGTTTATTTCGGCGGGAGGAACTTTACGAGCAGTACTTC

clone size: NA
D gene: NA
J gene: TRBJ1-5
V gene: TRBV5-4
CDR3 protein: CASSLQNQPQHF
CDR3 DNA: TGTGCCAGCAGCTTGCAAAATCAGCCCCAGCATTTT

clone size: NA
D gene: TRBD2
J gene: TRBJ2-1
V gene: TRBV7-2
CDR3 protein: CASSFWTSGRKNNEQFF
CDR3 DNA: TGTGCCAGCAGCTTCTGGACTAGCGGGAGGAAAAACAATGAGCAGTTCTTC